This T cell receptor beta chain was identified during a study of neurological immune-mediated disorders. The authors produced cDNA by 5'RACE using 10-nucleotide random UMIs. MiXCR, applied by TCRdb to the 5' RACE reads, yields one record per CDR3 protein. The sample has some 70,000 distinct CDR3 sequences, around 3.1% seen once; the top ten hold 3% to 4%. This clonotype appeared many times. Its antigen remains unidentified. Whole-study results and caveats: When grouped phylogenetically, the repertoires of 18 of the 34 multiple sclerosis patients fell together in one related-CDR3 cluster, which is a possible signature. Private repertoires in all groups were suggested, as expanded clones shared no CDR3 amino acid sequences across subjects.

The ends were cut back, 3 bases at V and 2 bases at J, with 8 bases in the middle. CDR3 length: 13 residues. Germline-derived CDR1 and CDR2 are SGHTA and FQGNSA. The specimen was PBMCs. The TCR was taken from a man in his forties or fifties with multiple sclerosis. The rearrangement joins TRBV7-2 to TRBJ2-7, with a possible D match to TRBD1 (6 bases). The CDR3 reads CASSLDRPYEQYF. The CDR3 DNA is TGTGCCAGCAGCTTGGACAGACCCTACGAGCAGTACTTC.